This T cell receptor beta chain was retrieved from a study of resident and recirculating memory T cells in vitiligo. General study points: No unique dominant TCR clone was found in vitiligo lesions.

As regards this clone: Its antigen is still unknown.

TCRdb keeps only in-frame clones here, not all; method: immunoSEQ multiplex PCR. This sample has roughly 80,000 clones, with 90% to 95% found just once. The CDR3 length is 12 residues. In germline, CDR1 is GTSNPN, CDR2 SVGIG (reference sequence). Deletions cut 1 base from V and 5 bases from J, with 9 bases between. The V call is TRBV30, the J call TRBJ2-7; D is unclear. The source is a male donor with vitiligo. Material: blood. CDR3: CAWSATADEQYF. The CDR3 nucleotides read TGTGCCTGGAGTGCCACAGCTGACGAGCAGTACTTC.